The subject of this entry is one T cell receptor (beta chain). Its antigen is unidentified. These data come from a study of cytotoxic CD8 clonotypes in ibrutinib-treated CLL. Findings of the study overall: Clonality was higher at ibrutinib response and returned toward baseline at progression. Clonality correlated strongly with circulating CD8+ T cells and exceeded age-matched healthy donors at baseline. Public clonotypes, an uncommon group, contracted or remained stable on treatment.

Depth targeted 1 in 200,000 to 1 in 1 million T cells, averaging about 9.2x coverage per clonotype. The protocol was immunoSEQ multiplex PCR, while the TCRdb copy is restricted to in-frame clones and leaves out a portion. The sample contains 250,000 to 350,000 clones, roughly four fifths of which appear only once. The V end lost 6 bases, the J end lost 0 bases, and 15 bases lay between the germline ends. CDR1 and CDR2 (germline): SNHLY, FYNNEI. CDR3 length: 15 amino acids. The TCR was taken from a human donor with chronic lymphocytic leukemia. V usage is TRBV2 and J usage is TRBJ2-7; D remains unclear. The material sequenced was PBMCs, taken at disease progression, from a patient treated with ibrutinib. The CDR3 sequence: CASRRHGKGSYEQYF. The DNA for the CDR3 is TGTGCCAGCAGACGACACGGAAAGGGCTCCTACGAGCAGTACTTC.